This is a list of T cell receptor beta chains from one sample in a study of cytomegalovirus exposure and HLA in healthy donors. The assay was immunoSEQ multiplex PCR, and TCRdb's table has in-frame clones only and misses some. Here the sample spans over 200,000 clones, 90% being singletons. Sequencing input: PBMCs. Source of these receptors: a woman aged 18-35 years in good health and CMV-seronegative. Each CDR3 is given with its conserved first and last residue. Each record gives: J gene, D gene, clone size, V gene, CDR3 protein, CDR3 DNA. A D gene is named only where the DNA matches it firmly. Part of the rows lack a size; the others show once, few, many or a class for expanded clones.

>TRBJ1-1|-|-|TRBV11-2
CASSSERGANTEAFF
TGTGCCAGCAGCTCCGAGCGTGGGGCGAACACTGAAGCTTTCTTT
>TRBJ2-1|TRBD2|-|TRBV5-1
CASRERGDYNEQFF
TGCGCCAGCAGGGAGCGGGGGGACTACAATGAGCAGTTCTTC
>TRBJ1-5|-|-|TRBV15
CATSRDLGVWNQPQHF
TGTGCCACCAGCAGAGATCTAGGGGTTTGGAATCAGCCCCAGCATTTT
>TRBJ1-1|TRBD1|-|TRBV2
CASSPGTVNTEAFF
TGTGCCAGCAGCCCCGGGACAGTGAACACTGAAGCTTTCTTT
>TRBJ1-5|TRBD1|-|TRBV28
CASSPTGFYSNQPQHF
TGTGCCAGCAGTCCGACAGGGTTTTATAGCAATCAGCCCCAGCATTTT
>TRBJ2-3|-|-|TRBV15
CATSRAADTQYF
TGTGCCACCAGCAGAGCTGCAGATACGCAGTATTTT
>TRBJ2-7|TRBD1|-|TRBV18
CASSPLWGIRDRVREQYF
TGTGCCAGCTCACCACTTTGGGGTATCAGGGACAGGGTTCGCGAGCAGTACTTC
>TRBJ2-2|TRBD2|-|TRBV4-2
CASSPRVASGETGELFF
TGTGCCAGCAGTCCGAGGGTGGCTAGCGGGGAGACCGGGGAGCTGTTTTTT
>TRBJ1-6|-|-|TRBV2
CATTVRTVTYNSPLHF
TGTGCCACCACAGTGAGGACAGTTACCTATAATTCACCCCTCCACTTT
>TRBJ2-7|TRBD1|-|TRBV28
CASSSGPGQGSYEQYF
TGTGCCAGCAGCTCGGGGCCGGGACAGGGGTCCTACGAGCAGTACTTC
>TRBJ1-1|-|once|TRBV12-2
CASRFGTGMNTEAFF
TGTGCAAGTCGCTTTGGGACAGGCATGAACACTGAAGCTTTCTTT
>TRBJ2-3|-|-|TRBV27
CASSLIPGSPDTQYF
TGTGCCAGCAGTTTAATTCCCGGGTCCCCAGATACGCAGTATTTT
>TRBJ1-1|TRBD1|-|TRBV4-3
CASSQGQENTEAFF
TGCGCCAGCAGCCAGGGACAGGAGAACACTGAAGCTTTCTTT
>TRBJ1-2|TRBD1|-|TRBV9
CASSVTGDNYGYTF
TGTGCCAGCAGCGTGACAGGGGATAACTATGGCTACACCTTC
>TRBJ2-3|TRBD2|-|TRBV28
CASQQLTGLAGGEDTQYF
TGTGCCAGCCAACAGCTAACGGGACTAGCGGGGGGGGAAGATACGCAGTATTTT
>TRBJ2-5|-|-|TRBV7-2
CASSLAFNAGRETQYF
TGTGCCAGCAGCTTAGCTTTTAACGCGGGTCGGGAGACCCAGTACTTC
>TRBJ2-7|-|-|TRBV23-1
CASSQRGGGGVIVYEQYF
TGCGCCAGCAGTCAAAGAGGAGGGGGCGGAGTAATCGTATACGAGCAGTACTTC
>TRBJ2-3|TRBD2|-|TRBV10-3
CAIKRTLAGGQSTDTQYF
TGTGCCATCAAGAGGACACTAGCGGGGGGGCAAAGCACAGATACGCAGTATTTT
>TRBJ1-1|TRBD1|-|TRBV7-6
CASSDGQGSEAFF
TGTGCCAGCAGCGACGGACAGGGGTCTGAAGCTTTCTTT
>TRBJ2-5|-|few|TRBV5-6
CASSLGAYQETQYF
TGTGCCAGCAGCTTGGGTGCGTACCAAGAGACCCAGTACTTC
>TRBJ1-5|-|-|TRBV7-2
CASSGGGRQPQHF
TGTGCCAGCAGCGGAGGAGGGAGGCAGCCCCAGCATTTT
>TRBJ1-5|-|-|TRBV18
CASSLTGTNNQPQHF
TGTGCCAGCTCACTAACCGGGACTAACAATCAGCCCCAGCATTTT
>TRBJ2-1|TRBD2|once|TRBV27
CASSTGTSGNEQFF
TGTGCCAGCAGTACCGGGACTAGCGGTAATGAGCAGTTCTTC
>TRBJ1-1|TRBD1|-|TRBV4-1
CASSSGGTEAFF
TGCGCCAGCAGTTCAGGGGGCACTGAAGCTTTCTTT
>TRBJ2-5|TRBD2|-|TRBV19
CASSTRLAGDLETQYF
TGTGCCAGTAGTACCAGACTAGCGGGGGACTTGGAGACCCAGTACTTC
>TRBJ2-2|TRBD2|-|TRBV5-8
CASSSRQRGPDTGELFF
TGTGCCAGCAGCTCCCGACAGCGGGGGCCCGACACCGGGGAGCTGTTTTTT
>TRBJ1-1|-|-|TRBV6-5
CASSYGRGTEAFF
TGTGCCAGCAGTTACGGCCGGGGCACTGAAGCTTTCTTT
>TRBJ1-2|-|-|TRBV5-4
CASSRGTSNYGYTF
TGTGCCAGCAGCCGGGGTACATCTAACTATGGCTACACCTTC
>TRBJ2-7|-|-|TRBV5-1
CASRIVGSYEQYF
TGCGCCAGCAGAATCGTCGGCTCCTACGAGCAGTACTTC
>TRBJ2-1|-|-|TRBV28
CASSWIQGRHEQFF
TGTGCCAGCAGTTGGATACAGGGTAGACATGAGCAGTTCTTC
>TRBJ2-5|-|-|TRBV28
CASSLSRGLVETQYF
TGTGCCAGCAGTTTGAGCAGGGGTCTAGTAGAGACCCAGTACTTC
>TRBJ1-6|-|-|TRBV5-8
CASSLDQGNNSPLHF
TGTGCCAGCAGCTTGGATCAGGGGAATAATTCACCCCTCCACTTT
>TRBJ2-2|TRBD2|once|TRBV25-1
CASSERGGAATTGELFF
TGTGCCAGCAGTGAAAGGGGAGGGGCAGCGACAACCGGGGAGCTGTTTTTT
>TRBJ2-1|TRBD1|-|TRBV7-7
CASSPRQGYNEQFF
TGTGCCAGCAGCCCCCGACAGGGCTACAATGAGCAGTTCTTC
>TRBJ1-5|TRBD1|-|TRBV19
CASSPLDRVNQPQHF
TGTGCCAGTAGTCCATTAGACAGGGTCAATCAGCCCCAGCATTTT
>TRBJ1-4|TRBD1|-|TRBV7-9
CASRTGGNEKLFF
TGTGCCAGCAGGACAGGGGGGAATGAAAAACTGTTTTTT
>TRBJ1-1|-|-|TRBV30
CAWSEINTEAFF
TGTGCCTGGAGCGAGATTAACACTGAAGCTTTCTTT
>TRBJ2-1|TRBD1|-|TRBV19
CASSKAGGKYNEQFF
TGTGCCAGTAGTAAAGCAGGGGGCAAGTACAATGAGCAGTTCTTC
>TRBJ1-4|TRBD1|-|TRBV5-1
CASSLDGTGDKKLFF
TGCGCCAGCAGCTTGGACGGGACAGGGGATAAAAAACTGTTTTTT
>TRBJ1-2|-|-|TRBV7-2
CASSLGRTYGYTF
TGTGCCAGCAGCTTAGGGAGAACGTATGGCTACACCTTC
>TRBJ2-7|-|-|TRBV11-2
CASSLVAPYEQYF
TGTGCCAGCAGCTTAGTAGCTCCCTACGAGCAGTACTTC
>TRBJ1-6|-|once|TRBV7-9
CASSLGAHLKSPLHF
TGTGCCAGCAGCTTAGGGGCTCACCTCAAGTCACCCCTCCACTTT
>TRBJ1-5|-|many|TRBV6-5
CASSLNGQGHQPQHF
TGTGCCAGCAGCCTAAACGGGCAGGGCCATCAGCCCCAGCATTTT
>TRBJ2-7|-|-|TRBV5-4
CASSLGDNYEQYF
TGTGCCAGCAGCTTGGGGGACAACTACGAGCAGTACTTC
>TRBJ1-2|TRBD1|-|TRBV27
CASSRQGAQGYGYTF
TGTGCCAGCAGCCGACAGGGGGCGCAGGGCTATGGCTACACCTTC
>TRBJ1-1|-|-|TRBV2
CASKDSLNTEAFF
TGTGCCAGCAAAGACAGTTTGAACACTGAAGCTTTCTTT